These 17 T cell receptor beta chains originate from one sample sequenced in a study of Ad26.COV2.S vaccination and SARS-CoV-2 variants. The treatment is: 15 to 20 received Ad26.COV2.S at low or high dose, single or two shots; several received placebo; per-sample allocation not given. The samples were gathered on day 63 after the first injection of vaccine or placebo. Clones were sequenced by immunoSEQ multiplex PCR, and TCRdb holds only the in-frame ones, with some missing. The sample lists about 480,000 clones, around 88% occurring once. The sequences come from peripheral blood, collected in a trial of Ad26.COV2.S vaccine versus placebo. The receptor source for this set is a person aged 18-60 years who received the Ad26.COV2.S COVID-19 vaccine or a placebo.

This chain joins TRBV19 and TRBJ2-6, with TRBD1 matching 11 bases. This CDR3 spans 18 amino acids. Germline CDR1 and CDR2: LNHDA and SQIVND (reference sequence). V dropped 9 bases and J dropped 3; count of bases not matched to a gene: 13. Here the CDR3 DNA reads TGTGCCAGCGCCGGGAGGGGGACAGGGGGTAGTGGGGCCAACGTCCTGACTTTC. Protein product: CASAGRGTGGSGANVLTF.

The CDR3 protein is CAITDFTDTQYF. In DNA, the CDR3 is TGTGCCATCACGGATTTCACAGATACGCAGTATTTT. This rearrangement joins TRBV10-3 to TRBJ2-3; D gene unclear. In germline, CDR1 is ENHRY, CDR2 SYGVKD. This CDR3 has 12 residues. Trimming took off 7 bases at V and 2 bases at J, with 7 bases between the two ends.

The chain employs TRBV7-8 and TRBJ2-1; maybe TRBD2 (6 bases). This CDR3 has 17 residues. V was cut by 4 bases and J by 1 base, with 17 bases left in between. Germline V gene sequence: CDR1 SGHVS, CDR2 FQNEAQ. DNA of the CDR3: TGTGCCAGCAGCTCTAATTTAGGCGGGATTTCCTACAATGAGCAGTTCTTC. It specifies CASSSNLGGISYNEQFF.

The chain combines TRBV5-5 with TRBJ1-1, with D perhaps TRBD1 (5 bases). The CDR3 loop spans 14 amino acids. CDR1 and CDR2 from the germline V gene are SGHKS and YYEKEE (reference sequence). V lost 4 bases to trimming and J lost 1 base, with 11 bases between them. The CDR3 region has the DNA TGTGCCAGCAGCCCTGGGGCAGCGAACACTGAAGCTTTCTTT. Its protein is CASSPGAANTEAFF. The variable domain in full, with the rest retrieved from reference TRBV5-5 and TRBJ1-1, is DAGVTQSPTHLIKTRGQQVTLRCSPISGHKSVSWYQQVLGQGPQFIFQYYEKEERGRGNFPDRFSARQFPNYSSELNVNALLLGDSALYLCASSPGAANTEAFFGQGTRLTVV.

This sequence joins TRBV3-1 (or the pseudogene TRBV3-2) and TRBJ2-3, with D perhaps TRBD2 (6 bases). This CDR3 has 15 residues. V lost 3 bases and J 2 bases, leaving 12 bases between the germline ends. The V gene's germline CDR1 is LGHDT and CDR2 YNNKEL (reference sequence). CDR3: CASSHTRESTDTQYF. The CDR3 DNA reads TGTGCCAGCAGCCATACGCGGGAATCCACAGATACGCAGTATTTT.

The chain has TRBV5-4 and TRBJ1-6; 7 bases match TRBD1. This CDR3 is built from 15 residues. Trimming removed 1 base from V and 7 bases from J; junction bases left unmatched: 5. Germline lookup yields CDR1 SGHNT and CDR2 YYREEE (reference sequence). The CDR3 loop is CASSLLGTANSPLHF. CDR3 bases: TGTGCCAGCAGCTTGTTGGGGACAGCGAATTCACCCCTCCACTTT.

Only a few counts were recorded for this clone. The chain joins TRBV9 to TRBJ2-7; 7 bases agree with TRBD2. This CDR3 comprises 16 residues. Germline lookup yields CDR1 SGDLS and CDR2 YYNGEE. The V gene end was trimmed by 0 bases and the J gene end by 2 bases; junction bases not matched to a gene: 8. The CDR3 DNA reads TGTGCCAGCAGCGTAGCGAGCGGGGTGGGGCCCTACGAGCAGTACTTC. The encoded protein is CASSVASGVGPYEQYF.

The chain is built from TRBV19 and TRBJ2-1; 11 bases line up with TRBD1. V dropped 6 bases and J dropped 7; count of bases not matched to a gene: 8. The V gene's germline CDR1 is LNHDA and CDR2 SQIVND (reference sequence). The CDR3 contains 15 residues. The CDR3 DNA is TGTGCCAGTAGCCTTTCCGGGACAGGGGGGAATGAGCAGTTCTTC. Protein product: CASSLSGTGGNEQFF.

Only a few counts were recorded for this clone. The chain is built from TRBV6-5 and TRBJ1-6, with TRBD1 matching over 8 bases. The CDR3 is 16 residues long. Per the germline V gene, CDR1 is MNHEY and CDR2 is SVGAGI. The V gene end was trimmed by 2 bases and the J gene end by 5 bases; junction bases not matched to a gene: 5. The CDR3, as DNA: TGTGCCAGCAGTTACCTGCAGGGGGCGAATAATTCACCCCTCCACTTT. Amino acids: CASSYLQGANNSPLHF.

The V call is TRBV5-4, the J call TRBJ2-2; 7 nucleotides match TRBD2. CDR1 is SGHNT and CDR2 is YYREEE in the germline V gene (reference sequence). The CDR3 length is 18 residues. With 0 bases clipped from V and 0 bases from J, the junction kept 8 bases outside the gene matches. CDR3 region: CASSLGGWGGSNTGELFF. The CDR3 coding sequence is TGTGCCAGCAGCTTGGGGGGTTGGGGAGGGTCGAACACCGGGGAGCTGTTTTTT.

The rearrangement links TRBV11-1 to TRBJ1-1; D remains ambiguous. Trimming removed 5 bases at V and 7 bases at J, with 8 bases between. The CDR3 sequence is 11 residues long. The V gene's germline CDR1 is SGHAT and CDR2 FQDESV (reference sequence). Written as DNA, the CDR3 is TGTGCCAGCAGCCGATCCGATGAAGCTTTCTTT. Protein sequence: CASSRSDEAFF.

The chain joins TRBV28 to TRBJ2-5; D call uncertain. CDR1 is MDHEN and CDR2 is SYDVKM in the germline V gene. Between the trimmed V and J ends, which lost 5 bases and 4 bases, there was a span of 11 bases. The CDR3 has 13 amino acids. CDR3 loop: CASSPRHIETQYF. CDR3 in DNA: TGTGCCAGCAGTCCACGACATATAGAGACCCAGTACTTC.

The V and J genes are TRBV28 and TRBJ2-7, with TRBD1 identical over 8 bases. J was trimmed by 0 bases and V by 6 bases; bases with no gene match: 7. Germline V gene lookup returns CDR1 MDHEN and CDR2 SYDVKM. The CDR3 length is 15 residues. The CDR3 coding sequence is TGTGCCAGCAGCCGGGGACAGGAGAGCTCCTACGAGCAGTACTTC. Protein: CASSRGQESSYEQYF.

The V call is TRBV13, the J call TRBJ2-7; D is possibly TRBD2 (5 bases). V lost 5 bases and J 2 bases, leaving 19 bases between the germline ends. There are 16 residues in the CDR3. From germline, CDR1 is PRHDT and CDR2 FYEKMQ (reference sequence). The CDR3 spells CASSPRSASLTYEQYF. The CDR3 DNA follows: TGTGCCAGCAGCCCCCGTAGCGCCTCCTTGACCTACGAGCAGTACTTC.

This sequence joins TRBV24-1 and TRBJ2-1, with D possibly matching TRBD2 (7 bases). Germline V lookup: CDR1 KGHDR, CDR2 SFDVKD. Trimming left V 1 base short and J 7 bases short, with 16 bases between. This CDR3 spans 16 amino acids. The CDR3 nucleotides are TGTGCCACCAGTGATTTTGGGCAGGGAGGGACAAATGAGCAGTTCTTC. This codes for CATSDFGQGGTNEQFF.

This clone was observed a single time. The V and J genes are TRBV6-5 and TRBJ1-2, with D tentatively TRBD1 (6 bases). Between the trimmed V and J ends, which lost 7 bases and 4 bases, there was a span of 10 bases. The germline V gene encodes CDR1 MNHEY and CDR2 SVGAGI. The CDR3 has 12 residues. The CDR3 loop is CASTPGVYGYTF. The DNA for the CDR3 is TGTGCCAGCACCCCAGGGGTCTATGGCTACACCTTC.

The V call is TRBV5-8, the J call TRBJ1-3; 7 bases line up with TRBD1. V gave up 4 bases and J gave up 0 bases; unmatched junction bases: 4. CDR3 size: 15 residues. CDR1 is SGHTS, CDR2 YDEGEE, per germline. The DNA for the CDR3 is TGTGCCAGCAGCCGCGGGACAGACTCTGGAAACACCATATATTTT. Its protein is CASSRGTDSGNTIYF.